Shown below are 30 T cell receptor beta chains from a single sample sequenced in a study of blood T cell repertoires in COVID-19. TCRdb keeps only in-frame clones here, not all; method: immunoSEQ multiplex PCR. Of around 300,000 clones in the sample, 90% were seen once. Sequencing was performed on PBMCs or T cells enriched from blood (not recorded which). These receptors all come from a woman under 40 who had recovered from COVID-19.

The chain carries TRBV24-1 and TRBJ2-3; 10 nucleotides match TRBD2. Germline values: CDR1 KGHDR, CDR2 SFDVKD. This CDR3 region has 17 residues. Trimming at V came to 0 bases and at J to 5 bases, leaving 7 bases not matched to a gene. As DNA, the CDR3 is TGTGCCACCAGTGATTTGAGCGGGAGGGCCGGTAAAGATACGCAGTATTTT. Translating gives CATSDLSGRAGKDTQYF.

The rearrangement links TRBV15 to TRBJ2-7; tentative D call: TRBD2 (5 bases). Trimming left V 4 bases short and J 3 bases short, with 16 bases between. This CDR3 spans 15 amino acids. The germline V gene has CDR1 LNHNV and CDR2 YYDKDF (reference sequence). The CDR3 loop is CATSTPGEGDYEQYF. DNA of the CDR3: TGTGCCACCAGCACTCCCGGCGAGGGCGACTACGAGCAGTACTTC.

This chain connects TRBV19 to TRBJ1-5, with D perhaps TRBD1 (6 bases). The V end lost 3 bases, the J end lost 5 bases, and 17 bases lay between the germline ends. Germline CDR1 LNHDA, CDR2 SQIVND (reference sequence). The length of the CDR3 is 16 residues. In nucleotides, the CDR3 is TGTGCCAGTAGTATTGGGACATCCCCTAGGTATCAGCCCCAGCATTTT. It encodes CASSIGTSPRYQPQHF.

This sequence joins TRBV28 and TRBJ1-1; 7 bases map to TRBD1. The CDR3 runs 15 residues. The V segment lost 3 bases and the J segment 3 bases; nucleotides outside the gene matches: 7. Germline loops: CDR1 MDHEN, CDR2 SYDVKM. The CDR3 sequence is CASSLGQHLYTEAFF. DNA for the CDR3: TGTGCCAGCAGTTTGGGACAGCACTTATACACTGAAGCTTTCTTT. The complete variable domain, with remaining parts taken from reference TRBV28 and TRBJ1-1, reads DVKVTQSSRYLVKRTGEKVFLECVQDMDHENMFWYRQDPGLGLRLIYFSYDVKMKEKGDIPEGYSVSREKKERFSLILESASTNQTSMYLCASSLGQHLYTEAFFGQGTRLTVV.

The chain is built from TRBV4-3 and TRBJ2-2; 10 nucleotides match TRBD2. Germline CDR1 LGHNA, CDR2 YSLEER. The CDR3 sequence is 17 residues long. The ends lost 0 bases at V and 5 bases at J; junction bases unmatched: 6. CDR3 coding DNA: TGCGCCAGCAGCCAAGACCCCAGACTAGCGGGTACCGGGGAGCTGTTTTTT. Translated, it gives CASSQDPRLAGTGELFF.

CDR3 sequence: CASSLAGTSQETQYF. The CDR3 DNA reads as TGTGCCAGCAGCTTAGCAGGGACATCCCAAGAGACCCAGTACTTC. The rearrangement links TRBV7-3 to TRBJ2-5, with D possibly matching TRBD1 (6 bases). The germline gives CDR1 SGHTA, CDR2 FQGTGA. Between the trimmed V and J ends, which lost 2 bases and 1 base, there was a span of 11 bases. The CDR3 loop spans 15 amino acids.

The rearrangement uses TRBV30 and TRBJ2-7, with D perhaps TRBD2 (6 bases). This CDR3 is built from 15 residues. The germline CDR1 and CDR2 sequences are GTSNPN and SVGIG (reference sequence). V was clipped by 2 bases and J by 0 bases, with 14 bases between them. DNA for the CDR3: TGTGCCTGGAGTCCGGAGCTAGCGCTCTCCTACGAGCAGTACTTC. Protein sequence: CAWSPELALSYEQYF.

CDR3 region: CASSFRQGASGETQYF. The CDR3 DNA reads as TGTGCCAGTAGTTTCCGACAGGGGGCATCGGGGGAGACCCAGTACTTC. The chain employs TRBV19 and TRBJ2-5, with TRBD1 matching over 10 bases. The CDR3 loop spans 16 amino acids. Trimming cost V 5 bases and J 5 bases; bases outside gene matches: 11. Germline loops: CDR1 LNHDA, CDR2 SQIVND (reference sequence).

As DNA, the CDR3 is TGTGCCTGGAGTGTGGCAGGGGCTAGTAATGAAAAACTGTTTTTT. This encodes CAWSVAGASNEKLFF. This chain uses TRBV30 with TRBJ1-4, with D possibly being TRBD1 (6 bases). The CDR3 is 15 residues long. The germline V and J ends were trimmed by 0 bases and 4 bases, with 12 bases remaining between them. Germline CDR1 is GTSNPN and CDR2 is SVGIG (reference sequence).

V usage is TRBV6-5 and J usage is TRBJ1-6; D remains ambiguous. The V gene's germline CDR1 is MNHEY and CDR2 SVGAGI. The CDR3 runs 15 residues. The germline V and J ends were trimmed by 8 bases and 14 bases, with 25 bases remaining between them. The CDR3 DNA follows: TGTGCCAGCGCCCCTTTGGAGATATATTCTTCGACCCTCCACTTT. Its protein is CASAPLEIYSSTLHF.

V gene TRBV4-2 combines with J gene TRBJ2-3; the match to TRBD2 covers 12 bases. V shed 4 bases and J 0 bases; nucleotides not matched to a gene: 2. This CDR3 is built from 16 residues. Germline V gives CDR1 LGHNA, CDR2 YNFKEQ. CDR3 loop: CASSPGTSGSTDTQYF. CDR3 sequence (DNA): TGTGCCAGCAGCCCCGGGACTAGCGGGAGCACAGATACGCAGTATTTT.

V and J are TRBV5-1 and TRBJ2-1; 9 nucleotides match TRBD2. The CDR3 covers 19 residues. V dropped 0 bases and J dropped 4; count of bases not matched to a gene: 14. Germline CDR1 and CDR2: SGHRS and YFSETQ. CDR3 DNA: TGCGCCAGCAGCTTGGGAGCGAAATCAACTAGCGGGCCTTACAATGAGCAGTTCTTC. It codes for CASSLGAKSTSGPYNEQFF.

The CDR3 reads CASSRTPQETQYF. DNA of the CDR3: TGTGCCAGCAGCAGGACACCGCAAGAGACCCAGTACTTC. The chain uses TRBV7-2 and TRBJ2-5; the D gene is possibly TRBD1 (5 bases). Germline V gene sequence: CDR1 SGHTA, CDR2 FQGNSA. The CDR3 consists of 13 residues. V was pared by 5 bases and J by 2 bases, with 9 bases between.

The chain has TRBV2 and TRBJ1-3, with D unclear. CDR1 is SNHLY, CDR2 FYNNEI, per germline. This CDR3 comprises 13 residues. CDR3 in amino acids: CGADGSSGNTIYF. DNA for the CDR3: TGTGGCGCGGACGGGAGCTCTGGAAACACCATATATTTT.

The gene calls are TRBV9 and TRBJ2-1, with 15 bases identical to TRBD2. Germline loops: CDR1 SGDLS, CDR2 YYNGEE. CDR3 size: 16 residues. V trimming: 3 bases; J trimming: 7 bases; junction bases outside the gene matches: 5. CDR3 bases: TGTGCCAGCAGCGCTTCCGGGACTAGCGGGAGGAATGAGCAGTTCTTC. Its protein product is CASSASGTSGRNEQFF.

The chain is built from TRBV6-6 and TRBJ1-2; 8 bases fit TRBD1. Per the germline V gene, CDR1 is MNHNY and CDR2 is SVGAGI (reference sequence). J was trimmed by 7 bases and V by 7 bases; bases with no gene match: 11. This CDR3 comprises 14 residues. The CDR3 DNA is TGTGCCAGCAACCCCGCCGGGACAGGTCGTGGCTACACCTTC. Translated, it gives CASNPAGTGRGYTF.

The gene calls are TRBV15 and TRBJ2-7; 7 nucleotides align to TRBD1. In germline, CDR1 is LNHNV, CDR2 YYDKDF (reference sequence). After removal of 1 base from V and 4 bases from J, the junction contained 10 bases not matched to a gene. This CDR3 contains 16 residues. For the CDR3, the DNA is TGTGCCACCAGCAGAGGCCTACAGGGGAATCCATACGAGCAGTACTTC. It translates to CATSRGLQGNPYEQYF.

The chain links TRBV7-9 to TRBJ2-4, with 7 bases lining up with TRBD1. The CDR3 extends over 15 amino acids. Losses at the gene ends were 5 bases for V and 2 bases for J; bases not matched to a gene: 6. Germline V gene lookup returns CDR1 SEHNR and CDR2 FQNEAQ (reference sequence). The CDR3 DNA reads as TGTGCCAGCAGCGGGACAGCGATTACCAAAAACATTCAGTACTTC. Its protein is CASSGTAITKNIQYF.

The chain uses TRBV10-3 and TRBJ2-1; 12 bases are shared with TRBD1. V lost 5 bases, J lost 9 bases, and 8 bases stayed unmatched. CDR3 size: 15 residues. Germline CDR1 reads ENHRY; CDR2 reads SYGVKD. The DNA of the CDR3 is TGTGCCATCAGTTCCGGGACAGGGGGCCAGGGTGAGCAGTTCTTC. Amino acids: CAISSGTGGQGEQFF.

The J gene is TRBJ1-6, the V gene TRBV7-3; 7 nucleotides agree with TRBD1. Germline V CDR1 and CDR2: SGHTA, FQGTGA. Trimming removed 9 bases from V and 8 bases from J; junction bases left unmatched: 4. The CDR3 is 12 amino acids. The CDR3 loop reads CARTGQDSPLHF. CDR3 coding DNA: TGTGCCAGGACAGGGCAGGATTCACCCCTCCACTTT.

The chain carries TRBV30 and TRBJ1-1, with unresolved D. This CDR3 contains 12 residues. The V gene's germline CDR1 is GTSNPN and CDR2 SVGIG (reference sequence). V gave up 4 bases and J gave up 5 bases, with 11 bases separating them. Here the CDR3 DNA reads TGTGCCTGGACAGGAGGATGGACTGAAGCTTTCTTT. This sequence encodes CAWTGGWTEAFF.

The rearrangement uses TRBV6-2 or TRBV6-3 and TRBJ2-3; tentative D call: TRBD2 (6 bases). Germline V gene sequence: CDR1 MNHEY, CDR2 SVGEGT. V lost 4 bases to trimming and J lost 6 bases, with 17 bases between them. The CDR3 consists of 15 residues. In DNA, the CDR3 is TGTGCCAGCAGTTGGGGCGGGATCCCCATTGATACGCAGTATTTT. Translating gives CASSWGGIPIDTQYF.

The chain links TRBV6-5 to TRBJ1-2; 7 nucleotides align to TRBD1. V gave up 7 bases and J gave up 3 bases; unmatched junction bases: 8. The CDR3 runs 14 residues. CDR1 is MNHEY, CDR2 SVGAGI, per germline. The CDR3 bases are TGTGCCAGCACTCGGACAGGAGTTGACTATGGCTACACCTTC. Protein product: CASTRTGVDYGYTF.

The chain uses TRBV5-1 and TRBJ2-7; D unresolved. The CDR3 has 13 amino acids. Germline loops: CDR1 SGHRS, CDR2 YFSETQ. V was pared by 0 bases and J by 4 bases, with 8 bases between. This CDR3 is CASSLERSYEQYF. The CDR3 coding sequence is TGCGCCAGCAGCTTGGAGAGAAGTTACGAGCAGTACTTC.

The DNA of the CDR3 is TGTGCCAGCAGCTTCAGCGGGAGGGGGGCGGCCAAAAACATTCAGTACTTC. It specifies CASSFSGRGAAKNIQYF. The chain joins TRBV5-4 to TRBJ2-4; 10 bases match TRBD2. J gave up 1 base and V 2 bases, and 6 bases lay outside the gene matches. CDR1 is SGHNT, CDR2 YYREEE, per germline (reference sequence). This CDR3 region has 17 residues.

The V call is TRBV15, the J call TRBJ1-3; D gene uncertain. V was trimmed by 0 bases and J by 0 bases, leaving 6 bases between them. The CDR3 loop spans 15 amino acids. Per germline, CDR1 LNHNV and CDR2 YYDKDF (reference sequence). Written as DNA, the CDR3 is TGTGCCACCAGCAGAGATGGCATCTCTGGAAACACCATATATTTT. It specifies CATSRDGISGNTIYF.

The chain joins TRBV6-2 or TRBV6-3 to TRBJ2-7, with 9 bases fitting TRBD2. Unmatched junction bases numbered 7, after V lost 0 bases and J lost 4 bases. Germline CDR1 reads MNHEY; CDR2 reads SVGEGT. The length of the CDR3 is 16 residues. CDR3 loop: CASSYSTGLATYEQYF. CDR3 nucleotide sequence: TGTGCCAGCAGTTACTCGACCGGACTAGCGACATACGAGCAGTACTTC.

The chain is built from TRBV28 and TRBJ2-5, with 13 bases lining up with TRBD2. The CDR3 extends over 15 amino acids. Germline V CDR1 and CDR2: MDHEN, SYDVKM. Germline trimming cut 6 bases from V and 3 bases from J; bases unmatched to any gene: 4. CDR3 residues: CASRLAGGVEETQYF. The DNA of the CDR3 is TGTGCCAGCAGACTAGCGGGAGGGGTAGAAGAGACCCAGTACTTC.

The gene calls are TRBV4-3 and TRBJ1-2; unclear D gene. Germline assignment: CDR1 LGHNA and CDR2 YSLEER. The CDR3 contains 15 residues. V lost 1 base to trimming and J lost 0 bases, with 9 bases between them. CDR3 sequence (DNA): TGCGCCAGCAGCCAAGTCGGAGAAGCTAACTATGGCTACACCTTC. Amino acid sequence: CASSQVGEANYGYTF.

This chain connects TRBV5-6 to TRBJ2-7, with D perhaps TRBD2 (5 bases). Germline CDR1 is SGHDT and CDR2 is YYEEEE. The length of the CDR3 is 12 residues. V was shortened by 0 bases and J by 5 bases, with 6 bases between the two germline ends. This CDR3 reads CASSLAGDEQYF. CDR3 DNA sequence: TGTGCCAGCAGCTTGGCCGGGGACGAGCAGTACTTC. The full variable domain, rest sourced from reference TRBV5-6 and TRBJ2-7, is DAGVTQSPTHLIKTRGQQVTLRCSPKSGHDTVSWYQQALGQGPQFIFQYYEEEERQRGNFPDRFSGHQFPNYSSELNVNALLLGDSALYLCASSLAGDEQYFGPGTRLTVT.